This T cell receptor (beta chain) derives from a study of beta chain features in type 1 diabetes. TCRB transcripts that were expressed got sequenced, as all of the isolated RNA had been reverse transcribed. Here immunoSEQ multiplex PCR was the method, and the copy in TCRdb shows in-frame clones only, minus some. Of almost 350,000 clones listed, approximately 9.7% were seen once; the top ten hold roughly 1%. General study points: cDNA-based reads could over-represent cells with high TCR expression. A definitive answer on HLA type influencing TCRB rearrangement was not reached here. Type 1 diabetes patients had TCRB CDR3s that were shorter (moderately but significantly so) in all four CD4+ subsets.

Comment on this clone: What it binds is unknown.

The germline V gene has CDR1 GTSNPN and CDR2 SVGIG (reference sequence). Trimming left V 0 bases short and J 3 bases short, with 14 bases between. The CDR3 sequence is 16 residues long. The clonotype comes from a young man with type 1 diabetes. Sequenced sample: central memory CD4+ T cells from blood. This chain links TRBV30 with TRBJ1-4; D perhaps matches TRBD1 (6 bases). CDR3 in amino acids: CAWSVPGGRANEKLFF. CDR3 DNA: TGTGCCTGGAGTGTACCGGGGGGCCGAGCTAATGAAAAACTGTTTTTT.